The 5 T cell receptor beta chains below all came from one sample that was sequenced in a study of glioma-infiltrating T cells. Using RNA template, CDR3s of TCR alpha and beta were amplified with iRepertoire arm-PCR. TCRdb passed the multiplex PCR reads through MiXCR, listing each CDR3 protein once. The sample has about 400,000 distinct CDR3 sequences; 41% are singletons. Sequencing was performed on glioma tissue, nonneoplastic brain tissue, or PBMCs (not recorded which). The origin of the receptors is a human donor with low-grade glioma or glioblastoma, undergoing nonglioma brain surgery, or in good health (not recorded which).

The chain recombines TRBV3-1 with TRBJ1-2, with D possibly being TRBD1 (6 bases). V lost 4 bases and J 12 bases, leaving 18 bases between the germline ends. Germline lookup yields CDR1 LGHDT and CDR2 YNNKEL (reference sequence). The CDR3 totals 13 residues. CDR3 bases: TGTGCCAGCAGCCCTTACGCCAGGGGCGGAAACACCTTC. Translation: CASSPYARGGNTF.

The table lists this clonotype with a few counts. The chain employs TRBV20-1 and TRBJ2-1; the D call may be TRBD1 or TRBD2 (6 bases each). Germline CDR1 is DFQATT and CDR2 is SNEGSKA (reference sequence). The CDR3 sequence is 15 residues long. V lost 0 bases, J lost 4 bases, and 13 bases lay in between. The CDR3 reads CSARDLGGRYNEQFF. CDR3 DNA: TGCAGTGCTAGAGATCTCGGGGGCCGGTACAATGAGCAGTTCTTC.

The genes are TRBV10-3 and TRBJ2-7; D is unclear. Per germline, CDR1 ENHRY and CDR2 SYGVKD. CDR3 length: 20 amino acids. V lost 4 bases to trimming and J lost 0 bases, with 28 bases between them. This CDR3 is CAISALGNSSGPASSYEQYF. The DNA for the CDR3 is TGTGCCATCAGTGCTTTGGGGAATAGCTCCGGACCTGCTAGCTCCTACGAGCAGTACTTC.

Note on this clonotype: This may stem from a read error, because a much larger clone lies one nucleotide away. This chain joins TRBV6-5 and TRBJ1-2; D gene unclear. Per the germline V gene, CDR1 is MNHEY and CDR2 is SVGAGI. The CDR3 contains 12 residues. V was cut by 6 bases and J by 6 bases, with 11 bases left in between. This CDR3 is CASRPMSHGYTF. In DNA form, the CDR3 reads TGTGCCAGCAGACCGATGAGCCATGGCTACACCTTC.

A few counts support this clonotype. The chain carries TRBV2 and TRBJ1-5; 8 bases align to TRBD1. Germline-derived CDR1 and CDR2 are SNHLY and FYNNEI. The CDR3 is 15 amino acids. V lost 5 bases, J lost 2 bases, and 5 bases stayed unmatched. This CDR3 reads CASSQDRVGNQPQHF. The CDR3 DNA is TGTGCCAGCAGTCAGGACAGGGTGGGCAATCAGCCCCAGCATTTT.